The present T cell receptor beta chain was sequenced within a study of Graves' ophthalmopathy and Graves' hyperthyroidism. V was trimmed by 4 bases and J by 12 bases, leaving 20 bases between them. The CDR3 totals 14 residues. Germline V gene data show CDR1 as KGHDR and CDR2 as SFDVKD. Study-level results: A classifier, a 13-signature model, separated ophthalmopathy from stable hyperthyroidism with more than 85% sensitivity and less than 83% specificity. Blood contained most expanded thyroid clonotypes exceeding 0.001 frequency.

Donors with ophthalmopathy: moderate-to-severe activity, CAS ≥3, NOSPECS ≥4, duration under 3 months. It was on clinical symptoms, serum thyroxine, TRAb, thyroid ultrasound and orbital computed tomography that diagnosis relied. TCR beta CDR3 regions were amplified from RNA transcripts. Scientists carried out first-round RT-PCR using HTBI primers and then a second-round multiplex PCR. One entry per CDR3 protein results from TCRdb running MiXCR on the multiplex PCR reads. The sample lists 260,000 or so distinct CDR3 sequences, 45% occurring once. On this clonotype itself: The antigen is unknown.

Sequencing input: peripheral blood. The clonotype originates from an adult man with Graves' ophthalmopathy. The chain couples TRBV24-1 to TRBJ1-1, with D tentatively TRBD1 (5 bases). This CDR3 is CATSDPGRQDGSFF. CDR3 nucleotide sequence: TGTGCCACCAGTGACCCGGGGCGCCAGGACGGGTCTTTCTTT.